The 5 T cell receptor beta chains presented below share a single source sample, sequenced in a study of OX40 agonist ivuxolimab in advanced cancers. Libraries were prepared by immunoSEQ multiplex PCR; TCRdb keeps only in-frame clonotypes and omits some of them. The table has about 20,000 clones, around 80% seen once. The input for sequencing was CD4+ or CD8+ T cells sorted from blood, taken in a trial of the OX40 agonist ivuxolimab. These receptors all come from an adult with an advanced solid tumor such as melanoma, head and neck, liver or kidney cancer.

V and J are TRBV28 and TRBJ1-4; D remains unclear. V was trimmed by 3 bases and J by 8 bases, leaving 13 bases between them. CDR3 size: 14 residues. Looked up from germline, CDR1 is MDHEN and CDR2 is SYDVKM. CDR3 loop: CASSFRGVSEKLFF. Written as DNA, the CDR3 is TGTGCCAGCAGTTTTCGGGGAGTGAGCGAAAAACTGTTTTTT.

The V gene is TRBV6-5, the J gene TRBJ1-1, with TRBD1 as a possible D gene (6 bases). CDR3 length: 11 amino acids. The germline gives CDR1 MNHEY, CDR2 SVGAGI. The V end lost 4 bases, the J end lost 8 bases, and 8 bases lay between the germline ends. DNA for the CDR3: TGTGCCAGCAGTTCCGGGACAGAAGCTTTCTTT. This encodes CASSSGTEAFF.

The chain carries TRBV7-7 and TRBJ2-3; no firm D call. The CDR3 extends over 13 amino acids. From germline, CDR1 is SSHAT and CDR2 FNYEAQ (reference sequence). V was pared by 0 bases and J by 4 bases, with 5 bases between. CDR3 amino acids: CASSLAEADTQYF. For the CDR3, the DNA is TGTGCCAGCAGCTTAGCAGAGGCAGATACGCAGTATTTT.

The rearrangement joins TRBV6-1 to TRBJ2-7, with TRBD1 identical over 9 bases. This CDR3 is built from 13 residues. J gave up 5 bases and V 7 bases, and 6 bases lay outside the gene matches. The germline V gene has CDR1 MNHNS and CDR2 SASEGT. DNA of the CDR3: TGTGCCAGCATCCTCGGACAGGGGAACGAGCAGTACTTC. Translated, it gives CASILGQGNEQYF.

V usage is TRBV21-1 and J usage is TRBJ1-5; the table gives TRBD1 as D, unverified against the DNA. TRBV21-1 is termed a pseudogene. This CDR3 is built from 17 residues. CDR3 loop: CASSFQKIGEPHQPQHF. CDR3 DNA sequence: TGTGCCAGCAGCTTTCAAAAGATAGGGGAACCCCATCAGCCCCAGCATTTT.